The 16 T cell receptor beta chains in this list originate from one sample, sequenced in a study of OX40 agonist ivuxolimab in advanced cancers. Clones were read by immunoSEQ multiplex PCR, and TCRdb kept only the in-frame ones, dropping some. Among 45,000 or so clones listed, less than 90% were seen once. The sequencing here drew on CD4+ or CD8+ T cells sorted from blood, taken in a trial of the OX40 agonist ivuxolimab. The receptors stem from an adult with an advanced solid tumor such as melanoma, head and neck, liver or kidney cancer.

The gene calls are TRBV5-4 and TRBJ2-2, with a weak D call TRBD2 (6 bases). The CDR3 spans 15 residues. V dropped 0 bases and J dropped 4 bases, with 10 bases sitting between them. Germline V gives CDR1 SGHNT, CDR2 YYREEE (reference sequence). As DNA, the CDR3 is TGTGCCAGCAGCTTGGTTGGGGGGTTCACCGGGGAGCTGTTTTTT. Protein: CASSLVGGFTGELFF.

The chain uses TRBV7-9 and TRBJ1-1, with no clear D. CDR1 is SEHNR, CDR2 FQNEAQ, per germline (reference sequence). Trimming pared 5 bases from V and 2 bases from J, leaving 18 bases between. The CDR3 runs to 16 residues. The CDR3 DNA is TGTGCCAGCAGCCCGAGATCCTCGGGCAGAAACACTGAAGCTTTCTTT. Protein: CASSPRSSGRNTEAFF.

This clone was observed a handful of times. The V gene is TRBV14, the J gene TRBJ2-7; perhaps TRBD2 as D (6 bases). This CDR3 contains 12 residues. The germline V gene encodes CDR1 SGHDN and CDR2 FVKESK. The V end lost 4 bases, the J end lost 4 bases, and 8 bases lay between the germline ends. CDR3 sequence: CASSPAGYEQYF. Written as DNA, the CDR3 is TGTGCCAGCAGCCCGGCGGGGTACGAGCAGTACTTC.

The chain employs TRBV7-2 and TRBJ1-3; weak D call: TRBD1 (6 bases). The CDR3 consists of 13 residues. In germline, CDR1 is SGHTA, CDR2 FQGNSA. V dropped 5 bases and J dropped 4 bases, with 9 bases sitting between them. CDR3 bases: TGTGCCAGCAGCACAGGGTACGGAAACACCATATATTTT. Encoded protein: CASSTGYGNTIYF.

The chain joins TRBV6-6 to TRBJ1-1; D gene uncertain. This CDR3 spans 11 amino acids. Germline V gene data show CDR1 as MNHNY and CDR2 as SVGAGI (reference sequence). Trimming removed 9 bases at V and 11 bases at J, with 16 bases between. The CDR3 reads CASLAESGAFF. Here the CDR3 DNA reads TGTGCCAGTCTAGCCGAAAGTGGGGCTTTCTTT.

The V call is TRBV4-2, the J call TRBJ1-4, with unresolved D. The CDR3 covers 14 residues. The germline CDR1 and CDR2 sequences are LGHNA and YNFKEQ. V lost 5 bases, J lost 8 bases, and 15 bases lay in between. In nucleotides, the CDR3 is TGTGCCAGCAGCTCCAACTCGGACGGCGAAAAACTGTTTTTT. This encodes CASSSNSDGEKLFF.

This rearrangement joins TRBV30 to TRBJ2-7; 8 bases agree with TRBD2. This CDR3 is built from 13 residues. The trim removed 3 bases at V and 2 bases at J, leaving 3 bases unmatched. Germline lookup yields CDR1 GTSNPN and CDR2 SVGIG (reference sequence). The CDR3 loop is CAWRNGGAYEQYF. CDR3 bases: TGTGCCTGGAGGAACGGGGGGGCCTACGAGCAGTACTTC. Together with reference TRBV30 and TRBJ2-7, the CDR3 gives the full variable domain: SQTIHQWPATLVQPVGSPLSLECTVEGTSNPNLYWYRQAAGRGLQLLFYSVGIGQISSEVPQNLSASRPQDRQFILSSKKLLLSDSGFYLCAWRNGGAYEQYFGPGTRLTVT.

The CDR3 here is CSVLWQEKLFF. The CDR3 nucleotides read TGCAGTGTCCTATGGCAGGAAAAACTGTTTTTT. V gene TRBV20-1 combines with J gene TRBJ1-4; D gene unclear. Per germline, CDR1 DFQATT and CDR2 SNEGSKA (reference sequence). Trimming shortened V by 7 bases and J by 8 bases, and 11 bases separated the two germline ends. This CDR3 has 11 amino acids.

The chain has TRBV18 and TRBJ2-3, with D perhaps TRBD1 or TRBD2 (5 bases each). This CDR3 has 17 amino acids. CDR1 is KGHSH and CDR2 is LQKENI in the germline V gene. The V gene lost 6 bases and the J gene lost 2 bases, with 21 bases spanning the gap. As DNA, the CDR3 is TGTGCCAGCTCCCCGGATCGGGGCGAGTGGTACACAGATACGCAGTATTTT. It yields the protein CASSPDRGEWYTDTQYF. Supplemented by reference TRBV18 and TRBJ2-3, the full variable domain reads NAGVMQNPRHLVRRRGQEARLRCSPMKGHSHVYWYRQLPEEGLKFMVYLQKENIIDESGMPKERFSAEFPKEGPSILRIQQVVRGDSAAYFCASSPDRGEWYTDTQYFGPGTRLTVL.

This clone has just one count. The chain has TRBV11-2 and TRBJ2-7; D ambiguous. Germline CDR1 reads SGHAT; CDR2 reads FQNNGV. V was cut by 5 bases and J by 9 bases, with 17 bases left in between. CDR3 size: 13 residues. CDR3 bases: TGTGCCAGCAGCCGAACCCAACCCCCCGGGCAGTACTTC. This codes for CASSRTQPPGQYF.

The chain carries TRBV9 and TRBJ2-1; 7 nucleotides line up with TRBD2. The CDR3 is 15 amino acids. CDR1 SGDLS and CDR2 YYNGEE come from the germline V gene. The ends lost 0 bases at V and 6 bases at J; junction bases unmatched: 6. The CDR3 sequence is CASSVDLLASNEQFF. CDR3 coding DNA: TGTGCCAGCAGCGTAGACTTACTAGCGAGCAATGAGCAGTTCTTC.

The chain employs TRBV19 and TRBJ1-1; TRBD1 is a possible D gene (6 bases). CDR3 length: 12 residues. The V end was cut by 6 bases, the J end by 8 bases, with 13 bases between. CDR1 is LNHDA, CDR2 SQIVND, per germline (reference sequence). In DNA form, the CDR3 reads TGTGCCAGTAGCGATCCGGGGGGCGAAGCTTTCTTT. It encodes CASSDPGGEAFF.

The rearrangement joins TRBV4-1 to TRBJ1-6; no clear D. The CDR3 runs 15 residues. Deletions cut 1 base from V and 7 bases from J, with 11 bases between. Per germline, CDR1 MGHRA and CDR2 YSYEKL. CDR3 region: CASSQAIPLNSPLHF. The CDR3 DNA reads TGCGCCAGCAGCCAAGCGATACCGCTAAATTCACCCCTCCACTTT.

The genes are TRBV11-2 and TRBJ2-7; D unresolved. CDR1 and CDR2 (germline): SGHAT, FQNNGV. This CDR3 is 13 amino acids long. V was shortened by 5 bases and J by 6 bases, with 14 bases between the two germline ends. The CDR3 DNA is TGTGCCAGCAGCCACGGACCGAGAGCCGAGCAGTACTTC. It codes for CASSHGPRAEQYF.

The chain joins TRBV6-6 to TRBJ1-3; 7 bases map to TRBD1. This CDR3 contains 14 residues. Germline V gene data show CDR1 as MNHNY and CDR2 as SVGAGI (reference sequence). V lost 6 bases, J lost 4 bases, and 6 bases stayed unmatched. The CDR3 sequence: CASSSRQGGNTIYF. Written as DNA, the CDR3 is TGTGCCAGCAGCTCCAGACAGGGCGGAAACACCATATATTTT.

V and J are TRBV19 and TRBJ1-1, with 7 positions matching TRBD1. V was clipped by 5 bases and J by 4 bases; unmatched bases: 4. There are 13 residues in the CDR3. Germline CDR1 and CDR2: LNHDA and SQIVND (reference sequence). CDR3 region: CASSPRTGTEAFF. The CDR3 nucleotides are TGTGCCAGTAGTCCTAGGACAGGCACTGAAGCTTTCTTT.